The clone carrying this T cell receptor (beta chain) has ten or more counts. Time point of the sample: sample taken at primary tumor resection. No cells were sorted before sequencing. The whole RNA sequenced was extracted from tumor, nontumor lung or frozen PBMC. The V gene's germline CDR1 is SGHRS and CDR2 YFSETQ. CDR3 length: 13 residues. V was shortened by 6 bases and J by 7 bases, with 14 bases between the two germline ends. TCRdb re-called the 5' RACE reads through MiXCR, storing one row per CDR3 protein. The sample yields tens of thousands of distinct CDR3 sequences, over 8.5% seen once. This sample stems from a study of spatial heterogeneity in lung cancer.

This clonotype was sampled from a male donor with early-stage non-small cell lung cancer. The rearrangement links TRBV5-1 to TRBJ2-1; D is possibly TRBD1 (6 bases). The sample consisted of PBMCs, taken at surgery. CDR3: CASTGAGENEQFF. For the CDR3, the DNA is TGCGCCAGCACCGGGGCAGGGGAGAATGAGCAGTTCTTC.